This paragraph reports one TCR beta chain. Its antigen is not identified. Using immunoSEQ multiplex PCR, the repertoire was profiled, and TCRdb retains in-frame clones only, with some absent. The sample records tens of thousands of clones, about 95% being singletons. Specified time point: recipient sample about 28 days before transplant, after cytoreduction. CDR3 size: 11 residues. The germline V gene encodes CDR1 GTSNPN and CDR2 SVGIG (reference sequence). J was trimmed by 4 bases and V by 7 bases; bases with no gene match: 3. The data stem from a study of T cell clonotyping in hematopoietic cell transplantation. Study background: Cytoreduction preceded collection of pretransplant recipient samples.

Study-wide results and caveats: Higher Inverse Simpson Index values in graft donor and pretransplant recipient predicted broader posttransplant TCR diversity. After transplant, recipient diversity fell while pathologically expanded clonotypes grew through day 180. Cells were unsorted, so CD4 and CD8 contributions were not separated.

The source of this sequence is a man aged 35-49 years with chronic myeloid leukemia. Some clones in this sample may be carry-over from other donors' samples. Sequenced here: peripheral blood mononuclear cells, sampled before stem cell transplant. This sequence joins TRBV30 and TRBJ2-7, with 8 bases fitting TRBD1. For the CDR3, the DNA is TGTGCCTCAGGGGGCTTATACGAGCAGTACTTC. It translates to CASGGLYEQYF.